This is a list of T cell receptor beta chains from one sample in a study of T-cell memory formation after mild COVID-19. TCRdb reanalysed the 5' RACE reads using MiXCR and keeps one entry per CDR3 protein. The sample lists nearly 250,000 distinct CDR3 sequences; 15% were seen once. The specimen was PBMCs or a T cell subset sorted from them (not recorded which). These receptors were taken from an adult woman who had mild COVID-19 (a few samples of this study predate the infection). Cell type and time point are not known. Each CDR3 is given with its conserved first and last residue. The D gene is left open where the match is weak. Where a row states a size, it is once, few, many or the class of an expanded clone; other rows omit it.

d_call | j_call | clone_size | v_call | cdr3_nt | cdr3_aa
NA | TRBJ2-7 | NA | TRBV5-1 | TGCGCCAGCAGTCTCCGGGACGCAGACGGGGAGCAGTACTTC | CASSLRDADGEQYF
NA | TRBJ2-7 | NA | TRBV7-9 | TGTGCCAGCAGCTCCCCCCTAGCGCTCTCCTACGAGCAGTACTTC | CASSSPLALSYEQYF
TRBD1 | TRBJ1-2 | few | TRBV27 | TGTGCCAGCAGTGTCAGGGGGTACCAAGCCTATGGCTACACCTTC | CASSVRGYQAYGYTF
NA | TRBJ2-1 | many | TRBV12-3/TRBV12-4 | TGTGCCAGCAGTGCTAGGAATGAGCAGTTCTTC | CASSARNEQFF
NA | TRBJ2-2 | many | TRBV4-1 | TGCGCCAGCAGCCAACCTCCGGGACAAAACACCGGGGAGCTGTTTTTT | CASSQPPGQNTGELFF
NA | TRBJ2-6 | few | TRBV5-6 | TGTGCCAGCAGCTTGGGCCCCCCATCCGGGGCCAACGTCCTGACTTTC | CASSLGPPSGANVLTF
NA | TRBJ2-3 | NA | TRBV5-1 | TGCGCCAGCAGCCACAGCACAGATACGCAGTATTTT | CASSHSTDTQYF
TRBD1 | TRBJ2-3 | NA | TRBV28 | TGTGCCACCGGCGGACAGGGGGCTGGCACAGATACGCAGTATTTT | CATGGQGAGTDTQYF
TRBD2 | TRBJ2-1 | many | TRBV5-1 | TGCGCCAGCAGCTTGGTTAGCGGGAGAGGGGGAGACCATGAGCAGTTCTTC | CASSLVSGRGGDHEQFF
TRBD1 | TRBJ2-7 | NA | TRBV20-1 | TGCAGTGCTAGGAATCTAGACAGGGCAAAGTACGAGCAGTACTTC | CSARNLDRAKYEQYF
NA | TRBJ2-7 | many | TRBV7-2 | TGTGCCAGCAGCTTAGGATCGGGAGCCTACGAGCAGTACTTC | CASSLGSGAYEQYF
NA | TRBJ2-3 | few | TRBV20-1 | TGCAGTGCTAGAGATCCCCGCAGGGGTACCACAGATACGCAGTATTTT | CSARDPRRGTTDTQYF
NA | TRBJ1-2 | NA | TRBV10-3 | TGTGCCATCACCCCTGATGACAGTCATAACTATGGCTACACCTTC | CAITPDDSHNYGYTF
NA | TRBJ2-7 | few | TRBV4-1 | TGCGCCAGCAGCCAAGCCGGGACATACTCCTACGAGCAGTACTTC | CASSQAGTYSYEQYF
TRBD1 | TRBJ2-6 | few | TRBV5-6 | TGTGCCAGCAGCTTGCCCGCACAGGGGGTATCTGGGGCCAACGTCCTGACTTTC | CASSLPAQGVSGANVLTF
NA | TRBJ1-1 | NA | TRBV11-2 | TGTGCCAGCAGCTTCGTCAGGGAGGGCACTGAAGCTTTCTTT | CASSFVREGTEAFF
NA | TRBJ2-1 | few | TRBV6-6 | TGTGCCAGCAGTTGGCAGAGCTCCTACAATGAGCAGTTCTTC | CASSWQSSYNEQFF
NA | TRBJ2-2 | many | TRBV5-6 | TGTGCCAGCAGCCGCAGCACCGGGGAGCTGTTTTTT | CASSRSTGELFF
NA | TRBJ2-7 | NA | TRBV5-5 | TGTGCCAGCAGCTTGGCATCTGGGTACGAGCAGTACTTC | CASSLASGYEQYF
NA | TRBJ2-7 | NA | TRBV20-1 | TGCAGTGCTCTGGTGGGCCTAGAGCAGTACTTC | CSALVGLEQYF
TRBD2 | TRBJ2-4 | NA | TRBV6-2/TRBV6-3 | TGTGCCAGCAGCCCAGCGGGGTCAGAGGACATTCAGTACTTC | CASSPAGSEDIQYF
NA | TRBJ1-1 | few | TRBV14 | TGTGCCAGCAGCCAACCAGGAATGAACACTGAAGCTTTCTTT | CASSQPGMNTEAFF
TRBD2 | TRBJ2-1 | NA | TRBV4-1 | TGCGCCAGCAGCCATGGGACTAGCGGGGGAGGTGAGCAGTTCTTC | CASSHGTSGGGEQFF
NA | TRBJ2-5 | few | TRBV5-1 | TGCGCCAGCAGCTTGGGCAGGGATAGTGAGACCCAGTACTTC | CASSLGRDSETQYF
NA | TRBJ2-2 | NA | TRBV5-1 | TGCGCCAGCAGCTTGGATGCGTTCACCGGGGAGCTGTTTTTT | CASSLDAFTGELFF
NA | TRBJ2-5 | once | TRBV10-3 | TGTGCCATCAGTGAAGTGGCCAGGGAAGAGACCCAGTACTTC | CAISEVAREETQYF
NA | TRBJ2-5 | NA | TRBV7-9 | TGTGCCAGCAGCCCGAGGACGGTCGCCACCCTTCAAGAGACCCAGTACTTC | CASSPRTVATLQETQYF
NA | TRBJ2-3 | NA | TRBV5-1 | TGCGCCAGCAGCCACCCAGGGTTTTGGGATACGCAGTATTTT | CASSHPGFWDTQYF
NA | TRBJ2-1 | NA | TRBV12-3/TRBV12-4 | TGTGCCAGCAGTCCCTTGCTGGGGAGGAACAATGAGCAGTTCTTC | CASSPLLGRNNEQFF
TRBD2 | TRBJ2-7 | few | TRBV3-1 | TGTGCCAGCAGCCAAGATGGACGGACTAGCGGGGCGGGCGAGCAGTACTTC | CASSQDGRTSGAGEQYF
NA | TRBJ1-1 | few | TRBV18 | TGTGCCAGCTCACCATTCGGGGGCGGGATGTCCACTGAAGCTTTCTTT | CASSPFGGGMSTEAFF
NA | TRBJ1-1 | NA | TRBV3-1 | TGTGCCAGCAGCCTATCCGTCAATGAAGCTTTCTTT | CASSLSVNEAFF
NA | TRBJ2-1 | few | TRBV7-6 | TGTGCCAGCAGCCTCGGAGAAAACAATGAGCAGTTCTTC | CASSLGENNEQFF
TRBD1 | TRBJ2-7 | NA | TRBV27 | TGTGCCACTCGCCGGACAGGGCCCTCTTACGAGCAGTACTTC | CATRRTGPSYEQYF
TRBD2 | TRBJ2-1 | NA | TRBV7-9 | TGTGCCAGCACCCCGACTAGCGGGAGACTTGTCTCGTACAATGAGCAGTTCTTC | CASTPTSGRLVSYNEQFF
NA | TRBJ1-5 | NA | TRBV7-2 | TGTGCCAGCAGCTCCGGACAAGTCAATCAGCCCCAGCATTTT | CASSSGQVNQPQHF
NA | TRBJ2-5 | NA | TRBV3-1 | TGTGCCAGCAGAGATACAGGGAACCAAGAGACCCAGTACTTC | CASRDTGNQETQYF
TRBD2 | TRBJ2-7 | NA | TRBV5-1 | TGCGCCAGCAGCCTGCAGGCTAGCGGGGGGTCCCGCTACGAGCAGTACTTC | CASSLQASGGSRYEQYF
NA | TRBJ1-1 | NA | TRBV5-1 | TGCGCCAGCAGCTTGGATCAGGGACTCACTGAAGCTTTCTTT | CASSLDQGLTEAFF
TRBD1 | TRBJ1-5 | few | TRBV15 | TGTGCCACCGGACCGGGACAGAGGGCTAATCAGCCCCAGCATTTT | CATGPGQRANQPQHF
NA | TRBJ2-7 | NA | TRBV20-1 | TGCAGTGCTAGAAGGGGCCTCAACTACGAGCAGTACTTC | CSARRGLNYEQYF
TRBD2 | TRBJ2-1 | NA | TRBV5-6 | TGTGCCAGCAGCAATAGCGGGAGCTACAATGAGCAGTTCTTC | CASSNSGSYNEQFF
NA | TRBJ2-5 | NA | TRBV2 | TGTGCCAGCCAACTCGGGACCCAGTACTTC | CASQLGTQYF
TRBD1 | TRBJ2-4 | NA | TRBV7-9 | TGTGCCAGCAGCGACGGACAGGACATAGCCAAAAACATTCAGTACTTC | CASSDGQDIAKNIQYF
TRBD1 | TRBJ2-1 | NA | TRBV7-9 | TGTGCCAGCAGCTTAACCGACAGGGTGCAGTTCTTC | CASSLTDRVQFF
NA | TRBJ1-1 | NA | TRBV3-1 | TGTGCCAGCAGCCGACAATCAGGGTGGGGCACTGAAGCTTTCTTT | CASSRQSGWGTEAFF